The T cell receptor (beta chain) under discussion was sequenced for a study of blood T cell repertoires in COVID-19. This CDR3 region has 16 residues. This clone was recorded a few times. The assay was immunoSEQ multiplex PCR, and TCRdb's table has in-frame clones only and misses some. The table has roughly 250,000 clones, 82% seen once. The sample taken for sequencing was peripheral blood. The chain joins TRBV12-1 to TRBJ2-7; the table's D call, TRBD1, was not checked against the DNA. TRBV12-1 is assigned pseudogene status. This receptor was identified in a woman aged 55-69 years with active or convalescent COVID-19. DNA of the CDR3: TGTGCCAGCTCCGGGCCCCCGGGACAGGGGAATGGCGAGCAGTACTTC. It translates to CASSGPPGQGNGEQYF.